This TCR beta chain was obtained from a study of graft-versus-host responses after intestinal transplantation. This CDR3 contains 16 residues. The V and J ends lost 4 bases and 3 bases, in that order; junction bases with no gene match: 8. The germline V gene encodes CDR1 SGHAT and CDR2 FQNNGV. The authors plated 200,000 CFSE-labeled responder cells with 200,000 irradiated, violet-dye-labeled stimulator cells. After mixed lymphocyte reaction, dividing CD4+ and CD8+ responder T cells were sorted. Sequencing was performed with immunoSEQ multiplex PCR; in TCRdb, only in-frame clones are kept and a portion is missing. The sample includes approximately 10,000 clones, 25% to 35% of them seen just once. In the case of this clone: One base separates it from a far larger clone, so it is likely a read error.

The genes are TRBV11-2 and TRBJ2-3, with TRBD2 identical over 9 bases. The sample was alloreactive CD8+ T cells from a mixed lymphocyte reaction culture, taken before intestinal transplant. Subset here: CFSE-low proliferating T cells sorted from roughly 6-day pre-transplant mixed lymphocyte reaction (GvH or HvG direction). The TCR comes from a human patient who received an intestinal transplant. The CDR3 DNA sequence: TGTGCCAGCAGCTATTCCGCGGGGGGGGCGACAGATACGCAGTATTTT. This gives the protein CASSYSAGGATDTQYF.